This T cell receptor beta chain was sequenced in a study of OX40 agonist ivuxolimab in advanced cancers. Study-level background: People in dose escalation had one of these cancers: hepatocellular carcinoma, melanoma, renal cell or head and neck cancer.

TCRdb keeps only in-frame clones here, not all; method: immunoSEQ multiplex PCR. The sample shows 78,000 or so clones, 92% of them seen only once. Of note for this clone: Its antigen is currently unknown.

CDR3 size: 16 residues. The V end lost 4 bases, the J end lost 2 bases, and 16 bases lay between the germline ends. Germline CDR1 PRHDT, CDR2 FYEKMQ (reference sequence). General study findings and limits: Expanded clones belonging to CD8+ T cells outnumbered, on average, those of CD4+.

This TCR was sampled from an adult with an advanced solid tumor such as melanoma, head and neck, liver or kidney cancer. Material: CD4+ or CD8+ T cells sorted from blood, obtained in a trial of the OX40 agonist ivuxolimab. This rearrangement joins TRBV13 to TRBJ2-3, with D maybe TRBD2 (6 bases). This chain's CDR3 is CASSSTPGLNTDTQYF. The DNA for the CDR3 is TGTGCCAGCAGCTCCACACCGGGACTCAACACAGATACGCAGTATTTT.